The source of this T cell receptor beta chain is a study of CD8+ T cells in alopecia areata. Overall study: Treatment comprised oral tofacitinib, 5 to 10 mg twice daily, in treated patients. Whole-study findings and limits: Tofacitinib yielded significantly lower scalp clonality and fewer expanded CD8+ clones among the top 100.

Comment on this clone: Antigen: not known.

Indicated treatment: oral pan-JAK inhibitor, 5-10 mg twice daily. Once RNA had been extracted, it was reverse transcribed into cDNA to act as the sequencing template. TCRdb's copy holds only in-frame clones and misses some; the assay was immunoSEQ multiplex PCR. The sample holds more than 140,000 clones, more than 85% seen once. Germline loops: CDR1 SQVTM, CDR2 ANQGSEA. V lost 6 bases, J lost 0 bases, and 6 bases stayed unmatched. CDR3 size: 14 residues. The TCR originated in a human donor with alopecia areata. The rearrangement links TRBV29-1 to TRBJ2-3; TRBD1 aligns across 7 bases. The input for sequencing was CD8+ T cells sorted from blood, taken at week 4, from a patient treated with tofacitinib. Here the CDR3 reads CSVTGTESTDTQYF. In nucleotides, the CDR3 is TGCAGCGTGACCGGGACAGAGAGCACAGATACGCAGTATTTT.